The 23 T cell receptor beta chains below all came from one sample that was sequenced in a study of T-cell memory formation after mild COVID-19. TCRdb reprocessed the 5' RACE reads via MiXCR and lists one record per CDR3 protein. The sample carries hundreds of thousands of distinct CDR3 sequences, roughly 18% recorded once. The sequencing input was PBMCs or a T cell subset sorted from them (not recorded which). All receptors derive from a man aged 18 to 35 who had mild COVID-19 (a few samples of this study predate the infection). Cell type and time point are not known.

The sample holds a few counts of this clonotype. The CDR3 bases are TGCGCCGCGGACGGAACGCTAGACCCAACTAATGAAAAACTGTTTTTT. Translation: CAADGTLDPTNEKLFF. This chain connects TRBV4-3 to TRBJ1-4; no clear D. The germline V and J ends were trimmed by 11 bases and 0 bases, with 19 bases remaining between them. The CDR3 covers 16 residues. Looked up from germline, CDR1 is LGHNA and CDR2 is YSLEER.

This clonotype was seen repeatedly, ten times or more. The rearrangement links TRBV12-3 or TRBV12-4 to TRBJ1-4, with D tentatively TRBD1 (5 bases). The CDR3 has 14 residues. The V end was cut by 3 bases, the J end by 8 bases, with 13 bases between. CDR3 in amino acids: CASSLGRVREKLFF. The CDR3 nucleotides are TGTGCCAGCAGTTTGGGCAGGGTACGGGAAAAACTGTTTTTT.

This clonotype appeared a few times. The chain uses TRBV18 and TRBJ2-3, with 7 bases matching TRBD1. The CDR3 runs to 16 residues. J lost 1 base, V lost 2 bases, and 6 bases had no gene match. CDR1 is KGHSH, CDR2 LQKENI, per germline. The CDR3 nucleotides read TGTGCCAGCTCACCAGACAGGGCCCTCGGCACAGATACGCAGTATTTT. As protein: CASSPDRALGTDTQYF.

This clonotype was observed at least ten times. V usage is TRBV18 and J usage is TRBJ2-2; 7 nucleotides agree with TRBD1. The germline gives CDR1 KGHSH, CDR2 LQKENI. This CDR3 is built from 15 residues. J gave up 7 bases and V 4 bases, and 9 bases lay outside the gene matches. The CDR3 bases are TGTGCCAGCTCACGGGACAGACCTATGAGCGGGGAGCTGTTTTTT. Translated, it gives CASSRDRPMSGELFF. The full variable domain, in which reference TRBV18 and TRBJ2-2 provide the parts outside the CDR3, is NAGVMQNPRHLVRRRGQEARLRCSPMKGHSHVYWYRQLPEEGLKFMVYLQKENIIDESGMPKERFSAEFPKEGPSILRIQQVVRGDSAAYFCASSRDRPMSGELFFGEGSRLTVL.

This clonotype was picked up many times. This chain connects TRBV5-5 to TRBJ2-7, with TRBD1 identical over 10 bases. Germline V gene lookup returns CDR1 SGHKS and CDR2 YYEKEE (reference sequence). The J segment lost 2 bases and the V segment lost 0 bases, leaving 2 bases of the junction unmatched. The CDR3 length is 15 residues. The CDR3 loop is CASSLAGTGAYEQYF. In DNA, the CDR3 is TGTGCCAGCAGCTTGGCCGGGACAGGGGCCTACGAGCAGTACTTC. Using reference TRBV5-5 and TRBJ2-7 for the parts outside the CDR3, the full variable domain is DAGVTQSPTHLIKTRGQQVTLRCSPISGHKSVSWYQQVLGQGPQFIFQYYEKEERGRGNFPDRFSARQFPNYSSELNVNALLLGDSALYLCASSLAGTGAYEQYFGPGTRLTVT.

This clonotype was counted between two and nine times. CDR3 sequence: CASSSIKWGTF. CDR3 in DNA: TGTGCCAGCAGTTCCATTAAGTGGGGGACCTTC. J is TRBJ1-2 and V is TRBV28; D may be TRBD1 (5 bases). The germline CDR1 and CDR2 sequences are MDHEN and SYDVKM. V lost 4 bases to trimming and J lost 14 bases, with 14 bases between them. The CDR3 has 11 amino acids.

The chain employs TRBV7-2 and TRBJ1-2; D is unresolved. The germline V and J ends were trimmed by 2 bases and 8 bases, with 9 bases remaining between them. Germline V gives CDR1 SGHTA, CDR2 FQGNSA. This CDR3 is built from 12 residues. The DNA of the CDR3 is TGTGCCAGCAGCTTATCGTTCCAGGGCTACACCTTC. Its translation: CASSLSFQGYTF.

The J gene is TRBJ2-1, the V gene TRBV6-5; 12 nucleotides agree with TRBD2. Germline assignment: CDR1 MNHEY and CDR2 SVGAGI. Unmatched junction bases numbered 4, after V lost 5 bases and J lost 11 bases. CDR3 length: 13 residues. The CDR3 sequence: CASSPTSGGKQFF. CDR3 coding DNA: TGTGCCAGCAGTCCGACTAGCGGGGGAAAGCAGTTCTTC.

This chain joins TRBV12-3 or TRBV12-4 and TRBJ1-2, with D hard to call. The CDR3 extends over 12 amino acids. Trimming shortened V by 5 bases and J by 7 bases, and 11 bases separated the two germline ends. This chain's CDR3 is CASSDRTSGYTF. CDR3 sequence (DNA): TGTGCCAGCAGTGATCGGACCAGTGGCTACACCTTC.

This clonotype was seen a few times. The genes are TRBV9 and TRBJ1-2, with no clear D. With 3 bases removed from V and 0 bases from J, the gap between germline ends came to 12 bases. CDR3 length: 15 amino acids. Germline-derived CDR1 and CDR2 are SGDLS and YYNGEE. CDR3 bases: TGTGCCAGCAGCGCCGAGGACCCAGCTAACTATGGCTACACCTTC. As protein: CASSAEDPANYGYTF.

The chain couples TRBV29-1 to TRBJ1-3; D gene ambiguous. Germline V CDR1 and CDR2: SQVTM, ANQGSEA. This CDR3 comprises 16 residues. V was cut by 0 bases and J by 1 base, with 13 bases left in between. Here the CDR3 reads CSVEDKRRKSGNTIYF. CDR3 DNA: TGCAGCGTTGAAGATAAGCGACGGAAATCTGGAAACACCATATATTTT. Filled out from reference TRBV29-1 and TRBJ1-3, the complete variable domain reads SAVISQKPSRDICQRGTSLTIQCQVDSQVTMMFWYRQQPGQSLTLIATANQGSEATYESGFVIDKFPISRPNLTFSTLTVSNMSPEDSSIYLCSVEDKRRKSGNTIYFGEGSWLTVV.

The chain employs TRBV5-1 and TRBJ2-3; the D call may be TRBD1 or TRBD2 (5 bases each). Trimming removed 8 bases at V and 0 bases at J, with 13 bases between. The CDR3 runs to 14 residues. The V gene's germline CDR1 is SGHRS and CDR2 YFSETQ. The CDR3 protein is CASGTSASTDTQYF. CDR3 in DNA: TGCGCCAGTGGGACCTCCGCGAGCACAGATACGCAGTATTTT.

The chain employs TRBV9 and TRBJ1-6; D call uncertain. The germline gives CDR1 SGDLS, CDR2 YYNGEE. V shed 4 bases and J shed 3 bases, with 8 bases lying between them. The CDR3 is 14 residues long. CDR3 amino acids: CASSPVGYNSPLHF. CDR3 DNA sequence: TGTGCCAGCAGCCCGGTAGGCTATAATTCACCCCTCCACTTT.

A few counts support this clonotype. The chain couples TRBV7-2 to TRBJ2-1; 8 nucleotides align to TRBD2. CDR1 is SGHTA and CDR2 is FQGNSA in the germline V gene. Unmatched junction bases numbered 4, after V lost 1 base and J lost 5 bases. This CDR3 contains 15 residues. This CDR3 reads CASSLVGGGNNEQFF. The CDR3 bases are TGTGCCAGCAGCTTAGTAGGCGGGGGGAACAATGAGCAGTTCTTC.

This clonotype was counted many times. The gene calls are TRBV29-1 and TRBJ2-7, with D perhaps matching TRBD1 or TRBD2 (5 bases each). The CDR3 runs to 11 residues. V dropped 7 bases and J dropped 7 bases, with 14 bases sitting between them. Germline V CDR1 and CDR2: SQVTM, ANQGSEA. The CDR3 protein is CSADGTGEQYF. CDR3 coding DNA: TGCAGCGCTGACGGGACGGGGGAGCAGTACTTC.

The V call is TRBV4-1, the J call TRBJ2-5; 7 bases line up with TRBD2. J gave up 7 bases and V 0 bases, and 11 bases lay outside the gene matches. The CDR3 extends over 16 amino acids. Germline assignment: CDR1 MGHRA and CDR2 YSYEKL. CDR3 DNA: TGCGCCAGCAGCCAAGATGGGGACTATGCTTTTGGGACCCAGTACTTC. This sequence encodes CASSQDGDYAFGTQYF.

This clonotype was counted only a few times. The V call is TRBV19, the J call TRBJ1-5; TRBD1 might be the D (5 bases). CDR1 LNHDA and CDR2 SQIVND come from the germline V gene (reference sequence). Trimming took 5 bases from V and 0 from J, leaving 8 bases between them. CDR3 length equals 14 residues. DNA for the CDR3: TGTGCCAGTAGTCTGGGGGTTAGCAATCAGCCCCAGCATTTT. Translated, it gives CASSLGVSNQPQHF.

In the case of this clonotype: This sequence may be a read error, since a much larger clone differs from it by one base. The rearrangement joins TRBV5-1 to TRBJ2-3, with no clear D. The CDR3 is 15 residues long. CDR1 is SGHRS, CDR2 YFSETQ, per germline. Trimming removed 3 bases at V and 0 bases at J, with 11 bases between. Written as DNA, the CDR3 is TGCGCCAGCAGCTCCACCACTCCAAGCACAGATACGCAGTATTTT. Encoded protein: CASSSTTPSTDTQYF.

This clonotype has only a few counts. The genes are TRBV7-9 and TRBJ1-1; 7 nucleotides agree with TRBD1. CDR3 size: 12 residues. With V trimmed by 5 bases and J by 11 bases, 8 bases remained unmatched. Germline CDR1 is SEHNR and CDR2 is FQNEAQ (reference sequence). This chain's CDR3 is CASSPQEGQAFF. The CDR3 DNA follows: TGTGCCAGCAGCCCCCAAGAGGGACAGGCTTTCTTT.

In this sample, this clonotype turned up a few times. V is TRBV6-1 and J is TRBJ1-6, with a weak D call TRBD1 (5 bases). The CDR3 contains 15 residues. V gave up 8 bases and J gave up 10 bases, with 21 bases separating them. The germline V gene has CDR1 MNHNS and CDR2 SASEGT. CDR3 residues: CASLEWGGIGSPLHF. For the CDR3, the DNA is TGTGCCAGCCTGGAATGGGGGGGGATAGGGTCACCCCTCCACTTT.

This chain joins TRBV5-5 and TRBJ2-7, with unresolved D. V was trimmed by 2 bases and J by 0 bases, leaving 6 bases between them. The CDR3 length is 13 residues. Germline loops: CDR1 SGHKS, CDR2 YYEKEE (reference sequence). CDR3 in DNA: TGTGCCAGCAGCTTAAGGGACTCCTACGAGCAGTACTTC. Translating gives CASSLRDSYEQYF.

This clonotype came up a few times. V gene TRBV6-5 combines with J gene TRBJ2-7; tentatively, D is TRBD2 (5 bases). This CDR3 contains 12 residues. V lost 4 bases to trimming and J lost 6 bases, with 10 bases between them. CDR1 and CDR2 (germline): MNHEY, SVGAGI. The CDR3 DNA is TGTGCCAGCAGTTCCACCAGCGGCGAGCAGTACGTC. Residues: CASSSTSGEQYV.

This clonotype was seen more than once but under ten times. The chain has TRBV7-3 and TRBJ2-1, with 10 bases lining up with TRBD1. This CDR3 region has 15 residues. From germline, CDR1 is SGHTA and CDR2 FQGTGA. Unmatched junction bases numbered 3, after V lost 5 bases and J lost 2 bases. The CDR3 sequence: CASSAGTGAYNEQFF. The CDR3 DNA is TGTGCCAGCAGCGCCGGGACAGGGGCCTACAATGAGCAGTTCTTC.